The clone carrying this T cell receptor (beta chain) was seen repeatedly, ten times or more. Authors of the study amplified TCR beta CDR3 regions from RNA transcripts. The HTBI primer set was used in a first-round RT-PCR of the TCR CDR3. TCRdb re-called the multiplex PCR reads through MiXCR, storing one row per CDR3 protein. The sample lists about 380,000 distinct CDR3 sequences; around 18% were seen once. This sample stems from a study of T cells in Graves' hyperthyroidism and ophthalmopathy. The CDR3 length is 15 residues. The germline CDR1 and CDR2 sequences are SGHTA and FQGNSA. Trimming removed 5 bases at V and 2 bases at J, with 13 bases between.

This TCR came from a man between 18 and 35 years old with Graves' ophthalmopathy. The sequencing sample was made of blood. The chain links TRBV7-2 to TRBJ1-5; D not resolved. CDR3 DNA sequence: TGTGCCAGCAGCCGTTCCCCGACGGGCAATCAGCCCCAGCATTTT. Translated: CASSRSPTGNQPQHF.